The sample holds many counts of the clone carrying this T cell receptor beta chain. Trimming cost V 3 bases and J 5 bases, with 14 bases left between them. The germline V gene encodes CDR1 DFQATT and CDR2 SNEGSKA (reference sequence). The CDR3 has 14 residues. This entry comes from a study of CD8+CD57+ T cells in acquired aplastic anemia. Sequencing was done on patients that had shown CD8+CD57+ cell expansion by flow cytometry. Profiling that covered TCR beta VDJ and CDR3 relied on genomic DNA as its template. Each CDR3 protein gets one entry after TCRdb re-called the reads with MiXCR. This sample has around 180,000 distinct CDR3 sequences, with about 44% found just once.

The rearrangement uses TRBV20-1 and TRBJ1-5; D not resolved. This sequence originates from a human donor with aplastic anemia. Sequencing input: sorted CD4+, CD8+, or CD8+CD57+ T cells (not recorded which) from PBMCs. The CDR3 loop is CSASGGNDYQPQHF. The CDR3 nucleotides read TGCAGTGCTAGTGGAGGGAATGACTATCAGCCCCAGCATTTT.